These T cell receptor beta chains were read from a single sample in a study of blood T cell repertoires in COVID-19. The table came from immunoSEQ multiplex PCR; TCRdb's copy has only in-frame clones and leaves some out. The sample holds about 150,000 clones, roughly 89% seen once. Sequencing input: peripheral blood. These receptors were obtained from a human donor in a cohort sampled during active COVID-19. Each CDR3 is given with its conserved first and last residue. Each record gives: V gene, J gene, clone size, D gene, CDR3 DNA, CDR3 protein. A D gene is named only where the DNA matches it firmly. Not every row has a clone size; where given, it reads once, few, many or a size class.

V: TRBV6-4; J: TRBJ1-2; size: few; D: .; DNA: TGTGCCAGCATCCTCTTTCCCTTGACGGAGACCTATGGCTACACCTTC; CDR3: CASILFPLTETYGYTF
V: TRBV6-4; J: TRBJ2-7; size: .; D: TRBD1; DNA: TGTGCCAGCAGGACCCGGGACAGGAATAACTCCTACGAGCAGTACTTC; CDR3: CASRTRDRNNSYEQYF
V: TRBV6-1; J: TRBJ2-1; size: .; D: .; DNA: TGTGCCAGCAGTGAACAAGGGGTATACAATGAGCAGTTCTTC; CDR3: CASSEQGVYNEQFF
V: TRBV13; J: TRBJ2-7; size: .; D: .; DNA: TGTGCCAGCAGCTTACGACTTGCCTACGAGCAGTACTTC; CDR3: CASSLRLAYEQYF
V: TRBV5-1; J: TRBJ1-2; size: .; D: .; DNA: TGCGCCAGCAGCCCCCCCCAGGGATCCCACTATGGCTACACCTTC; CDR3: CASSPPQGSHYGYTF
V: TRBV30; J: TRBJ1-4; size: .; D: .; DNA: TGTGCCTGGAGCAAACAGGGTTCTAATGAAAAACTGTTTTTT; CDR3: CAWSKQGSNEKLFF
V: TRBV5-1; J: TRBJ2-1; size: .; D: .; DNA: TGCGCCAGCAGCAAGTCCAGCGGATCCTACAATGAGCAGTTCTTC; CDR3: CASSKSSGSYNEQFF
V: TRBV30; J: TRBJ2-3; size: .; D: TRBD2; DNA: TGTGCCTGGAGGACTAGCGGGGGCACAGATACGCAGTATTTT; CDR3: CAWRTSGGTDTQYF
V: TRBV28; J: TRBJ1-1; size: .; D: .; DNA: TGTGCCAGCAGTTTATGGAGGCGGTACAGGGAAGGGACTGAAGCTTTCTTT; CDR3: CASSLWRRYREGTEAFF
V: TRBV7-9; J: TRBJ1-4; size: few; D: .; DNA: TGTGCCAGCAGCTCAGGGTTGAGGTATAATGAAAAACTGTTTTTT; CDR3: CASSSGLRYNEKLFF
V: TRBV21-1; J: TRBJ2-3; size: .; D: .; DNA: TGTGCCAGCAGAACCACAACCCCGACAGGGGACGACACAGATACGCAGTATTTT; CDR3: CASRTTTPTGDDTDTQYF
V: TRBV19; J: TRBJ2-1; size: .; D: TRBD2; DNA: TGTGCCAGTAGTGTAGCGGGGGGGAAATACAATGAGCAGTTCTTC; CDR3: CASSVAGGKYNEQFF
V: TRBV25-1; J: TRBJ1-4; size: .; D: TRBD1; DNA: TGTGCCAGCCGACAGGGGGCCCGTGAAAAACTGTTTTTT; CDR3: CASRQGAREKLFF
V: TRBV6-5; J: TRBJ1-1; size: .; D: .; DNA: TGTGCCAGCAGGCCCACAGGGTATGGTGAAGCTTTCTTT; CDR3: CASRPTGYGEAFF
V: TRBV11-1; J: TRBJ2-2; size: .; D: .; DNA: TGTGCCAGCAGGCCGACAGGGCGGGGCGGGGAGCTGTTTTTT; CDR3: CASRPTGRGGELFF
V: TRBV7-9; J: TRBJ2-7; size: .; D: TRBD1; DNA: TGTGCCAGCAGCTGGGGACAGGTTCCCTACGAGCAGTACTTC; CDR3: CASSWGQVPYEQYF
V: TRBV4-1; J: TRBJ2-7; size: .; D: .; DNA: TGCGCCAGCAGCCCCTTCCTCTTCTCCTACGAGCAGTACTTC; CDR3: CASSPFLFSYEQYF
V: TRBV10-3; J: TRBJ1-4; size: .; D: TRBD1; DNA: TGTGCCATCAGTGAGTCGGGGATGTCGACAGGGGAAAAACTGTTTTTT; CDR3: CAISESGMSTGEKLFF
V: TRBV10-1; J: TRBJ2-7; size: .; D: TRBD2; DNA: TGCGCCAGCCGTGAGGGGACTAGCGGTCCCTACGAGCAGTACTTC; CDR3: CASREGTSGPYEQYF
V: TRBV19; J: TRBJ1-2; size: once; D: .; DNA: TGTGCCAGTACTCCGGGGGGTGGCTATGGCTACACCTTC; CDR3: CASTPGGGYGYTF
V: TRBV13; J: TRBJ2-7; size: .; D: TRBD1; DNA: TGTGCCAGCAGCCGCGCCGAGACAGGGGGCTACGAGCAGTACTTC; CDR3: CASSRAETGGYEQYF
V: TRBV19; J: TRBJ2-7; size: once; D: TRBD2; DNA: TGTGCCAGTAGTATCTGGGGCGGGAGTAACTACGAGCAGTACTTC; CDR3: CASSIWGGSNYEQYF
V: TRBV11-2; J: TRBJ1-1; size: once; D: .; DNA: TGTGCCAGCAGCTTTGGAGGTAGTTGGAACACTGAAGCTTTCTTT; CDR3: CASSFGGSWNTEAFF
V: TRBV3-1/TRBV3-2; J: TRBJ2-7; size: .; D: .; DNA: TGTGCCAGCAGCCCCGGGGACACCTATTACGAGCAGTACTTC; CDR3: CASSPGDTYYEQYF
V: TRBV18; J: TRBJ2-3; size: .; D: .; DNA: TGTGCCAGCTCACCCGTGACAGATACGCAGTATTTT; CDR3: CASSPVTDTQYF
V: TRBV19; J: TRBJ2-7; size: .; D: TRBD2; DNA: TGTGCCAGTAGTACCCGACTAGCATCCACCTACGAGCAGTACTTC; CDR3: CASSTRLASTYEQYF
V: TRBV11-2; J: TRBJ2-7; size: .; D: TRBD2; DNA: TGTGCCAGCAGCTTCGGGGGGGCAAGCTCCTACGAGCAGTACTTC; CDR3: CASSFGGASSYEQYF
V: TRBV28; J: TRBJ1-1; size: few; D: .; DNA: TGTGCCAGCAGTCCCTTCTTGGGGGCGCGGAACACTGAAGCTTTCTTT; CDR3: CASSPFLGARNTEAFF
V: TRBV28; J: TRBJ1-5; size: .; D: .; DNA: TGTGCCAGCAGTTTACCCGGGCAGCCCCAGCATTTT; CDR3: CASSLPGQPQHF
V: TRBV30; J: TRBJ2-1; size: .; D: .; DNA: TGTGCCTGGGGGGGTGAGGTAACGCATGAGCAGTTCTTC; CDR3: CAWGGEVTHEQFF
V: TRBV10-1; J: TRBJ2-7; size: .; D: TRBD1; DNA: TGCGCCAGCAGTGGGGACAGCTACGAGCAGTACTTC; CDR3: CASSGDSYEQYF